Below are 8 T cell receptor beta chains sequenced from a single sample in a study of OX40 agonist ivuxolimab in advanced cancers. Profiled with immunoSEQ multiplex PCR; TCRdb holds only in-frame clones, not every one. The sample consists of about 55,000 clones, 86% of them appearing once. Here the sequenced sample was CD4+ or CD8+ T cells sorted from blood, taken in a trial of the OX40 agonist ivuxolimab. The origin of the receptors is an adult with an advanced solid tumor such as melanoma, head and neck, liver or kidney cancer.

The chain carries TRBV27 and TRBJ2-7, with D perhaps TRBD1 (6 bases). V lost 6 bases, J lost 5 bases, and 17 bases lay in between. CDR3 length: 14 amino acids. Germline V gene data show CDR1 as MNHEY and CDR2 as SMNVEV (reference sequence). The chain's CDR3 is CASRGWTVQNEQYF. CDR3 DNA: TGTGCCAGCAGGGGATGGACAGTCCAGAACGAGCAGTACTTC.

This chain joins TRBV7-9 and TRBJ2-5; a possible D gene is TRBD2 (7 bases). Trimming took 5 bases from V and 2 from J, leaving 18 bases between them. This CDR3 region has 16 residues. The germline CDR1 and CDR2 sequences are SEHNR and FQNEAQ (reference sequence). This CDR3 reads CASSVLGGAIQETQYF. As DNA, the CDR3 is TGTGCCAGCAGCGTGCTTGGGGGGGCTATACAAGAGACCCAGTACTTC.

This chain joins TRBV2 and TRBJ2-1; weak D call: TRBD2 (6 bases). The germline V and J ends were trimmed by 6 bases and 3 bases, with 12 bases remaining between them. Per germline, CDR1 SNHLY and CDR2 FYNNEI. The CDR3 spans 14 residues. CDR3 sequence reads: CASRTSGVYNEQFF. The CDR3 coding sequence is TGTGCCAGCAGGACTAGTGGGGTCTACAATGAGCAGTTCTTC.

The chain combines TRBV19 with TRBJ1-5; D gene uncertain. The CDR3 consists of 15 residues. CDR1 and CDR2 (germline): LNHDA, SQIVND (reference sequence). The V gene lost 3 bases and the J gene lost 0 bases, with 9 bases spanning the gap. In nucleotides, the CDR3 is TGTGCCAGTAGTATTTTTCTCTTTAGCAATCAGCCCCAGCATTTT. Its translation: CASSIFLFSNQPQHF.

The chain carries TRBV6-1 and TRBJ2-7; D might be TRBD2 (6 bases). V shed 10 bases and J shed 0 bases, with 13 bases lying between them. Germline CDR1 MNHNS, CDR2 SASEGT. The CDR3 extends over 13 amino acids. CDR3 residues: CATRGEDSYEQYF. The CDR3 region has the DNA TGTGCCACCCGAGGGGAGGACTCCTACGAGCAGTACTTC.

V usage is TRBV6-4 and J usage is TRBJ1-2; D gene uncertain. Trimming took off 6 bases at V and 7 bases at J, with 12 bases between the two ends. Germline CDR1 and CDR2: MRHNA and SNTAGT. The CDR3 extends over 12 amino acids. CDR3 sequence: CASRDGFGGYTF. CDR3 sequence (DNA): TGTGCCAGCAGGGACGGCTTTGGTGGCTACACCTTC.

The V call is TRBV9, the J call TRBJ1-1; D might be TRBD1 (5 bases). V lost 0 bases to trimming and J lost 4 bases, with 19 bases between them. Germline loops: CDR1 SGDLS, CDR2 YYNGEE. The CDR3 length is 17 residues. The CDR3 spells CASSVGSRWGLSTEAFF. CDR3 DNA: TGTGCCAGCAGCGTAGGTTCACGGTGGGGCTTAAGCACTGAAGCTTTCTTT.

The V and J genes are TRBV10-3 and TRBJ1-1; D may be TRBD1 (5 bases). The germline V gene has CDR1 ENHRY and CDR2 SYGVKD. The CDR3 is made up of 11 amino acids. Trimming shortened V by 0 bases and J by 11 bases, and 7 bases separated the two germline ends. The chain's CDR3 is CAISESWGAFF. The CDR3 region has the DNA TGTGCCATCAGTGAGTCTTGGGGGGCTTTCTTT.